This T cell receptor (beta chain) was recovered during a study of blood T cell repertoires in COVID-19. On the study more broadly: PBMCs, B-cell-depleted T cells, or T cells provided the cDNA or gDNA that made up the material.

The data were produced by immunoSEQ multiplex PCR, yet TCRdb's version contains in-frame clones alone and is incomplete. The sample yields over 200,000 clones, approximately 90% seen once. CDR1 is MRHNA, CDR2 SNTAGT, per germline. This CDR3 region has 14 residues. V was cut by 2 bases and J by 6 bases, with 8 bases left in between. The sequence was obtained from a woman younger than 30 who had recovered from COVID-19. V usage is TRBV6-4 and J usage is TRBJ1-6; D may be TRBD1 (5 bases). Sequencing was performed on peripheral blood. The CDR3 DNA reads TGTGCCAGCAGTGACGGGGGGTCTAATTCACCCCTCCACTTT. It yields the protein CASSDGGSNSPLHF.